Listed here are 25 T cell receptor beta chains from one sample, sequenced in a study of T cell changes during pregnancy in multiple sclerosis. The assay was immunoSEQ multiplex PCR, and TCRdb's table has in-frame clones only and misses some. The profile shows about 21,000 clones, less than 95% of them singletons. The sequences come from CD4+ T cells from peripheral blood mononuclear cells, collected in the third trimester of pregnancy. The receptors shown here come from a female donor with multiple sclerosis, enrolled in a pregnancy study.

This clone has a single count. The chain combines TRBV9 with TRBJ2-3; possibly TRBD2 for D (6 bases). With 7 bases removed from V and 2 bases from J, the gap between germline ends came to 17 bases. This CDR3 comprises 15 residues. The germline gives CDR1 SGDLS, CDR2 YYNGEE. CDR3 protein: CASSPRGSSTDTQYF. DNA for the CDR3: TGTGCCAGCTCTCCTCGGGGGAGTTCCACAGATACGCAGTATTTT.

This sequence joins TRBV7-9 and TRBJ2-7; TRBD1 matches at 7 bases. The CDR3 contains 13 residues. Germline trimming cut 4 bases from V and 2 bases from J; bases unmatched to any gene: 2. CDR1 and CDR2 from the germline V gene are SEHNR and FQNEAQ (reference sequence). This CDR3 reads CASSWDSAYEQYF. CDR3 DNA sequence: TGTGCCAGCAGCTGGGACAGTGCCTACGAGCAGTACTTC.

This sequence joins TRBV5-1 and TRBJ2-5, with a possible D match to TRBD2 (6 bases). CDR3 length: 15 amino acids. Trimming cost V 4 bases and J 11 bases, with 24 bases left between them. CDR1 is SGHRS, CDR2 YFSETQ, per germline. The CDR3 DNA reads TGCGCCAGCAGCAACTCCGGGACTCACCAGAGTAAACAGTACTTC. Its protein is CASSNSGTHQSKQYF.

The genes are TRBV5-4 and TRBJ2-1, with 7 bases lining up with TRBD1. V gave up 3 bases and J gave up 5 bases; unmatched junction bases: 8. This CDR3 contains 15 residues. CDR1 SGHNT and CDR2 YYREEE come from the germline V gene (reference sequence). CDR3 protein: CASSSTGTVNNEQFF. Written as DNA, the CDR3 is TGTGCCAGCAGCTCAACCGGGACAGTTAACAATGAGCAGTTCTTC.

V usage is TRBV27 and J usage is TRBJ1-3; TRBD1 might be the D (5 bases). The ends were cut back, 5 bases at V and 4 bases at J, with 12 bases in the middle. The CDR3 is made up of 14 amino acids. Germline V lookup: CDR1 MNHEY, CDR2 SMNVEV (reference sequence). The DNA for the CDR3 is TGTGCCAGCAGTCTCAGGGCCGGCGGAAACACCATATATTTT. Translating it yields CASSLRAGGNTIYF.

This sequence joins TRBV5-4 and TRBJ2-1, with 10 positions matching TRBD2. The CDR3 is made up of 15 amino acids. Germline V gives CDR1 SGHNT, CDR2 YYREEE (reference sequence). The trim removed 2 bases at V and 6 bases at J, leaving 5 bases unmatched. CDR3 sequence: CASSFKLAGLNEQFF. The CDR3 DNA reads TGTGCCAGCAGCTTTAAACTAGCGGGGCTCAATGAGCAGTTCTTC. The whole variable domain, filled in from reference TRBV5-4 and TRBJ2-1, reads ETGVTQSPTHLIKTRGQQVTLRCSSQSGHNTVSWYQQALGQGPQFIFQYYREEENGRGNFPPRFSGLQFPNYSSELNVNALELDDSALYLCASSFKLAGLNEQFFGPGTRLTVL.

The rearrangement links TRBV2 to TRBJ2-7; 8 bases fit TRBD2. This CDR3 is built from 14 residues. V lost 3 bases and J lost 4; bases outside the gene matches: 5. Germline lookup yields CDR1 SNHLY and CDR2 FYNNEI. The CDR3 nucleotides read TGTGCCAGCAGTGACGGCGGGGGGCTGTACGAGCAGTACTTC. Protein: CASSDGGGLYEQYF.

V is TRBV28 and J is TRBJ1-3; TRBD1 agrees at 7 bases. CDR3 size: 11 residues. The germline V gene has CDR1 MDHEN and CDR2 SYDVKM. J was trimmed by 11 bases and V by 6 bases; bases with no gene match: 4. The CDR3 loop is CASRTGQAIYF. DNA of the CDR3: TGTGCCAGCAGGACAGGGCAAGCCATATATTTT.

The rearrangement joins TRBV5-5 to TRBJ2-5; 8 bases match TRBD2. V shed 3 bases and J 4 bases; nucleotides not matched to a gene: 14. The CDR3 spans 17 residues. Germline V lookup: CDR1 SGHKS, CDR2 YYEKEE (reference sequence). The CDR3 protein is CASSSIKLRGGGETQYF. In DNA, the CDR3 is TGTGCCAGCAGCTCGATTAAATTACGGGGGGGCGGAGAGACCCAGTACTTC. The full variable domain, with the rest looked up from reference TRBV5-5 and TRBJ2-5, is DAGVTQSPTHLIKTRGQQVTLRCSPISGHKSVSWYQQVLGQGPQFIFQYYEKEERGRGNFPDRFSARQFPNYSSELNVNALLLGDSALYLCASSSIKLRGGGETQYFGPGTRLLVL.

The J gene is TRBJ1-3, the V gene TRBV6-4; D not resolved. The germline V gene has CDR1 MRHNA and CDR2 SNTAGT. V lost 4 bases to trimming and J lost 3 bases, with 13 bases between them. There are 15 residues in the CDR3. The CDR3 region has the DNA TGTGCCAGCAGTGCAAGGCGGGATTGTGGAAACACCATATATTTT. It translates to CASSARRDCGNTIYF.

The genes are TRBV5-4 and TRBJ2-1, with 9 bases fitting TRBD2. There are 17 residues in the CDR3. Germline loops: CDR1 SGHNT, CDR2 YYREEE (reference sequence). The junction had 12 bases not matched to a gene; V was cut back by 4 bases and J by 4 bases. The CDR3 DNA reads as TGTGCCAGCAGCCCAAAGAGCGGGGGGTCCTATTACAATGAGCAGTTCTTC. Its protein is CASSPKSGGSYYNEQFF.

V usage is TRBV6-1 and J usage is TRBJ1-3; tentatively, D is TRBD1 (5 bases). V was cut by 4 bases and J by 1 base, with 14 bases left in between. CDR1 is MNHNS and CDR2 is SASEGT in the germline V gene. CDR3 length: 16 amino acids. The CDR3 reads CASSAGPGGSGNTIYF. The CDR3 DNA is TGTGCCAGCAGTGCCGGCCCCGGGGGATCTGGAAACACCATATATTTT.

The rearrangement joins TRBV10-3 to TRBJ1-1; D ambiguous. V shed 6 bases and J shed 4 bases, with 15 bases lying between them. This CDR3 is built from 14 residues. In germline, CDR1 is ENHRY, CDR2 SYGVKD. CDR3 sequence (DNA): TGTGCCATCAGCGCTGGTCCTATCTCCACTGAAGCTTTCTTT. Encoded protein: CAISAGPISTEAFF.

The rearrangement uses TRBV7-9 and TRBJ2-2; 7 nucleotides line up with TRBD1. After removal of 3 bases from V and 4 bases from J, the junction contained 2 bases not matched to a gene. The CDR3 totals 14 residues. Looked up from germline, CDR1 is SEHNR and CDR2 is FQNEAQ (reference sequence). CDR3 sequence reads: CASSFAGGTGELFF. For the CDR3, the DNA is TGTGCCAGCAGCTTCGCAGGGGGCACCGGGGAGCTGTTTTTT.

In DNA form, the CDR3 reads TGTGCCAGCAGCCCATCTGGAAACACCATATATTTT. Translating gives CASSPSGNTIYF. The chain couples TRBV11-2 to TRBJ1-3; D uncertain. Germline values: CDR1 SGHAT, CDR2 FQNNGV. Between the trimmed V and J ends, which lost 5 bases and 1 base, there was a span of 3 bases. CDR3 length equals 12 residues.

The V and J genes are TRBV28 and TRBJ1-4; D is possibly TRBD1 (5 bases). This CDR3 has 14 residues. CDR1 is MDHEN and CDR2 is SYDVKM in the germline V gene. V gave up 2 bases and J gave up 6 bases, with 10 bases separating them. The CDR3, as DNA: TGTGCCAGCAGTTTACGACAGCTTCATGAAAAACTGTTTTTT. Translated: CASSLRQLHEKLFF.

The CDR3 nucleotides are TGTGCCAGCTCACCCCCCAATGGGGGGGACGCCCGATGGGGCTACACCTTC. Protein sequence: CASSPPNGGDARWGYTF. This chain links TRBV18 with TRBJ1-2; TRBD1 might be the D (5 bases). Trimming left V 3 bases short and J 8 bases short, with 25 bases between. Per the germline V gene, CDR1 is KGHSH and CDR2 is LQKENI. The CDR3 loop spans 17 amino acids.

The chain employs TRBV1 and TRBJ2-5; the D call of TRBD2 is as the table states it, not checked on the DNA. TRBV1 is a pseudogene. CDR3 size: 16 residues. CDR3 nucleotides: TGCACCAGCAGCCAGGGGACTAGCGGGGGGCGGGAGACCCAGTACTTC. Residues: CTSSQGTSGGRETQYF.

The chain combines TRBV6-6 with TRBJ1-2; 7 bases are a match to TRBD1. The V gene end was trimmed by 2 bases and the J gene end by 6 bases; junction bases not matched to a gene: 3. CDR3 length equals 13 residues. The germline V gene has CDR1 MNHNY and CDR2 SVGAGI (reference sequence). In DNA, the CDR3 is TGTGCCAGCAGTTACGGGCAGGGGGATGGCTACACCTTC. Translated: CASSYGQGDGYTF.

This chain connects TRBV27 to TRBJ2-3; 12 bases map to TRBD2. With V trimmed by 3 bases and J by 0 bases, 7 bases remained unmatched. CDR1 is MNHEY and CDR2 is SMNVEV in the germline V gene (reference sequence). The CDR3 extends over 18 amino acids. The CDR3 sequence is CASSLVLAGGPSTDTQYF. As DNA, the CDR3 is TGTGCCAGCAGTTTGGTACTAGCGGGGGGACCTAGCACAGATACGCAGTATTTT.

The chain combines TRBV5-1 with TRBJ1-3; D gene unclear. The V end lost 6 bases, the J end lost 0 bases, and 7 bases lay between the germline ends. This CDR3 spans 13 amino acids. Germline V lookup: CDR1 SGHRS, CDR2 YFSETQ. CDR3 nucleotide sequence: TGCGCCAGCAAGCCGAGCTCTGGAAACACCATATATTTT. Translation: CASKPSSGNTIYF.

The rearrangement links TRBV28 to TRBJ2-7; D gene unclear. Per germline, CDR1 MDHEN and CDR2 SYDVKM. The CDR3 sequence is 14 residues long. The V and J ends lost 1 base and 4 bases respectively, with 11 bases between them. CDR3 coding DNA: TGTGCCAGCAGTTTATTCGGGTCGCGATACGAGCAGTACTTC. Translation gives CASSLFGSRYEQYF.

The chain combines TRBV19 with TRBJ2-7; 7 bases are shared with TRBD1. This CDR3 has 15 residues. Germline trimming cut 9 bases from V and 4 bases from J; bases unmatched to any gene: 15. Germline values: CDR1 LNHDA, CDR2 SQIVND (reference sequence). CDR3 in DNA: TGTGCCAGCCGACAGGGTAGGAACCTCCCGTACGAGCAGTACTTC. Amino acids: CASRQGRNLPYEQYF. The full variable domain, rest sourced from reference TRBV19 and TRBJ2-7, is DGGITQSPKYLFRKEGQNVTLSCEQNLNHDAMYWYRQDPGQGLRLIYYSQIVNDFQKGDIAEGYSVSREKKESFPLTVTSAQKNPTAFYLCASRQGRNLPYEQYFGPGTRLTVT.

The chain joins TRBV5-1 to TRBJ1-1; 9 positions agree with TRBD1. Germline V gene data show CDR1 as SGHRS and CDR2 as YFSETQ. The CDR3 covers 16 residues. The trim removed 2 bases at V and 0 bases at J, leaving 5 bases unmatched. CDR3 sequence reads: CASSFAGQGMNTEAFF. The CDR3 DNA is TGCGCCAGCAGCTTCGCGGGACAGGGCATGAACACTGAAGCTTTCTTT.

The CDR3 loop is CAISPGLEETQYF. CDR3 coding DNA: TGTGCCATCAGCCCGGGACTAGAAGAGACCCAGTACTTC. The chain joins TRBV10-3 to TRBJ2-5; TRBD2 matches 8 bases. Trimming at V came to 6 bases and at J to 3 bases, leaving 3 bases not matched to a gene. The CDR3 has 13 amino acids. CDR1 is ENHRY and CDR2 is SYGVKD in the germline V gene.